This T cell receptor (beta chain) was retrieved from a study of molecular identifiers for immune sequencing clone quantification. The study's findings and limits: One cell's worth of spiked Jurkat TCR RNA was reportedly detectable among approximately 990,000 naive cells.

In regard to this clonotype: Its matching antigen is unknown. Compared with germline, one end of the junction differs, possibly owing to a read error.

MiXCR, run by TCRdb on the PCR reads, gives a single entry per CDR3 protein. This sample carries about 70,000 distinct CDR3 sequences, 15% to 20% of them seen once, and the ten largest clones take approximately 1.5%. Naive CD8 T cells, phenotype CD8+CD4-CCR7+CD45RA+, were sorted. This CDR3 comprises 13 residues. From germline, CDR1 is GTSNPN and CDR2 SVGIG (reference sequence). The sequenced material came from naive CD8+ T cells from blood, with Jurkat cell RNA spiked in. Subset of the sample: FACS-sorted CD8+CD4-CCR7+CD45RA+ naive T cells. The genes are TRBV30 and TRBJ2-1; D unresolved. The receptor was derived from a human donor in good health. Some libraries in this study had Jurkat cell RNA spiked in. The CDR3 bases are TGTGCCTGGGGTGTTTCGGGCTACAATGAGCAGTTCTTC. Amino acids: CAWGVSGYNEQFF.